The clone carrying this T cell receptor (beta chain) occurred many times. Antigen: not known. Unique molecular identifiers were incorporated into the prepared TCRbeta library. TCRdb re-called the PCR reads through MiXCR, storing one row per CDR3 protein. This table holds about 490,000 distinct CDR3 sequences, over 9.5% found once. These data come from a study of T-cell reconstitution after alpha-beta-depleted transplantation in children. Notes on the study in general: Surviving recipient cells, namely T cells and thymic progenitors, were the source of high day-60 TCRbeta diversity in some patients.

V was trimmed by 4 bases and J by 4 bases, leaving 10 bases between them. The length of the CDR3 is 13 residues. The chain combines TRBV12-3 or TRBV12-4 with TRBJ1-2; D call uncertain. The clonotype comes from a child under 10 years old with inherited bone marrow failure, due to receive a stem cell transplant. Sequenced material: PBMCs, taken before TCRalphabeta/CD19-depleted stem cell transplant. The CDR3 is CASSSLVVYGYTF. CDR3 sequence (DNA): TGTGCCAGCAGTTCCCTGGTTGTCTATGGCTACACCTTC.